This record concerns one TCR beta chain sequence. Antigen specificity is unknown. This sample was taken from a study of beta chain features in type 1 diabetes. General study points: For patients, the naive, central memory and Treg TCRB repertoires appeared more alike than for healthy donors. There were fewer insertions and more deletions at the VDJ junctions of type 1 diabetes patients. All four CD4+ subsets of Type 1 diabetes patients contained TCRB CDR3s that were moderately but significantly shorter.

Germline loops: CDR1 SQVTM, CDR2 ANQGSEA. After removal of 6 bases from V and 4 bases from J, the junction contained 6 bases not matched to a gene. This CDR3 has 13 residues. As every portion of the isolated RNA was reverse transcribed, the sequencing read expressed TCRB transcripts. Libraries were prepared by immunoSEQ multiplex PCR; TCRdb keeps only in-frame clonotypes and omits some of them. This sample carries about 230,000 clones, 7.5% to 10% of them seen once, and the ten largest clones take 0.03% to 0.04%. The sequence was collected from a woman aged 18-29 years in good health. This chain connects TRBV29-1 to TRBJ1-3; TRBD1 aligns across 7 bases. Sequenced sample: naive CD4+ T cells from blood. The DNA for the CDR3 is TGCAGCGTCGAGACAGGGCCCGGAAACACCATATATTTT. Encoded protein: CSVETGPGNTIYF.